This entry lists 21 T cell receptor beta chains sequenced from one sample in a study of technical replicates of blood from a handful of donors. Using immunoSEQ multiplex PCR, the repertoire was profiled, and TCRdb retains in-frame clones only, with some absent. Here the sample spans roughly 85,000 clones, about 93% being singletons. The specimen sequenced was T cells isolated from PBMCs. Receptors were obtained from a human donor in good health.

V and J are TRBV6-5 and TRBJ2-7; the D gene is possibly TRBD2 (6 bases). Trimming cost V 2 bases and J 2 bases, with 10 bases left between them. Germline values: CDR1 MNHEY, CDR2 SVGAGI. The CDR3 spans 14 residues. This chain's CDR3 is CASSYGPGAYEQYF. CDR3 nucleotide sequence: TGTGCCAGCAGTTACGGGCCGGGGGCCTACGAGCAGTACTTC.

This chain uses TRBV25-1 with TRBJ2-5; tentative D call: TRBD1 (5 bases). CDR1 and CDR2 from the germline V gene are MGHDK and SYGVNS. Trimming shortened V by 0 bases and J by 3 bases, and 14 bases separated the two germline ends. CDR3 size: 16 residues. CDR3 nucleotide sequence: TGTGCCAGCAGTGAATATCCCCAGGGCACGAAAGAGACCCAGTACTTC. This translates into CASSEYPQGTKETQYF.

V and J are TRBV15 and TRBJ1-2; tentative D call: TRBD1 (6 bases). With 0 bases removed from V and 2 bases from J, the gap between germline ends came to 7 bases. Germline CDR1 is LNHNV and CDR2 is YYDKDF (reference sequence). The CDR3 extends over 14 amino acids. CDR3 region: CATSREDRNYGYTF. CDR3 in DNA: TGTGCCACCAGCAGAGAGGACAGAAACTATGGCTACACCTTC. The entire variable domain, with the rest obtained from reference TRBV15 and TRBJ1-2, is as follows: DAMVIQNPRYQVTQFGKPVTLSCSQTLNHNVMYWYQQKSSQAPKLLFHYYDKDFNNEADTPDNFQSRRPNTSFCFLDIRSPGLGDTAMYLCATSREDRNYGYTFGSGTRLTVV.

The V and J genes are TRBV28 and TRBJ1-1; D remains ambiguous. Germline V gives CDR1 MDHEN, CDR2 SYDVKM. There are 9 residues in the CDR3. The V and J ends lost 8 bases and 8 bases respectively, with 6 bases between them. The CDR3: CASGREAFF. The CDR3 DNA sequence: TGTGCCAGCGGGAGAGAAGCTTTCTTT.

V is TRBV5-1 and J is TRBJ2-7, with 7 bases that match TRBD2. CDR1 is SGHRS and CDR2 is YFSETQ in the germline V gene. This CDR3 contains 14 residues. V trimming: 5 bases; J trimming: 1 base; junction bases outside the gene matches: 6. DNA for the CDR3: TGCGCCAGCAGAGCTGGGACTATGTCCTACGAGCAGTACTTC. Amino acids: CASRAGTMSYEQYF.

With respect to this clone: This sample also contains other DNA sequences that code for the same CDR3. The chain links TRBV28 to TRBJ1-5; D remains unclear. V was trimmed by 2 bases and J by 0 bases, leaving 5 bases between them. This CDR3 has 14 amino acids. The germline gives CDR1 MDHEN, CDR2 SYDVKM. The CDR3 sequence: CASSLDYSNQPQHF. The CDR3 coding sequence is TGTGCCAGCAGTTTAGACTATAGCAATCAGCCCCAGCATTTT.

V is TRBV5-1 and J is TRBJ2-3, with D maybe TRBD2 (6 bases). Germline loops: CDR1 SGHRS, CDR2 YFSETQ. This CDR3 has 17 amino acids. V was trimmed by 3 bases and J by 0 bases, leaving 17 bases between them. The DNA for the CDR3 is TGCGCCAGCAGCTATGGCGGGACCTTCCCTAGCACAGATACGCAGTATTTT. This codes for CASSYGGTFPSTDTQYF.

CDR3: CSVEGQGAFVEQFF. The CDR3 DNA reads TGCAGCGTTGAAGGGCAGGGGGCTTTTGTTGAGCAGTTCTTC. The rearrangement links TRBV29-1 to TRBJ2-1; 8 nucleotides agree with TRBD1. Germline V gene sequence: CDR1 SQVTM, CDR2 ANQGSEA. Germline trimming cut 1 base from V and 9 bases from J; bases unmatched to any gene: 8. This CDR3 has 14 amino acids.

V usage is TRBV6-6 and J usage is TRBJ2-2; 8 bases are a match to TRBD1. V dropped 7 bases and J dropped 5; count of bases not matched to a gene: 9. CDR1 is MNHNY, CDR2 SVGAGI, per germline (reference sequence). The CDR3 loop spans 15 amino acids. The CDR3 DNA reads TGTGCCAGCACCGGGACAGGAGTACCTACCGGGGAGCTGTTTTTT. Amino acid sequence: CASTGTGVPTGELFF.

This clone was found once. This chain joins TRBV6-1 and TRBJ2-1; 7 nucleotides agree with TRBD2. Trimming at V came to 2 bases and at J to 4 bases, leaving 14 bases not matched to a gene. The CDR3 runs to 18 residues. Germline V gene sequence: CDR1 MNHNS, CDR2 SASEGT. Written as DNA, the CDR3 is TGTGCCAGCAGTGAATCGGCTCGAGCGGGATTTTTTTACAATGAGCAGTTCTTC. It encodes CASSESARAGFFYNEQFF.

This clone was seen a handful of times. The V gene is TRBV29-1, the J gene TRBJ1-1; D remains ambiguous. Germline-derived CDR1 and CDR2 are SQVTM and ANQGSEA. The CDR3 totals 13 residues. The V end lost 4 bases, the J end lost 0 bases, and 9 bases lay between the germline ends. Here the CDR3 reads CSVVGRMNTEAFF. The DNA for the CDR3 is TGCAGCGTTGTTGGCAGGATGAACACTGAAGCTTTCTTT.

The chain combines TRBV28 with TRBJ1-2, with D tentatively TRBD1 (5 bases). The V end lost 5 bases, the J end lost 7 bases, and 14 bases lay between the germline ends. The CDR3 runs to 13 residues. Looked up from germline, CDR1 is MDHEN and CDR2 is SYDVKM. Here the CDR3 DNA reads TGTGCCAGCAGTCCACGGGGGGGAACTGGCTACACCTTC. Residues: CASSPRGGTGYTF.

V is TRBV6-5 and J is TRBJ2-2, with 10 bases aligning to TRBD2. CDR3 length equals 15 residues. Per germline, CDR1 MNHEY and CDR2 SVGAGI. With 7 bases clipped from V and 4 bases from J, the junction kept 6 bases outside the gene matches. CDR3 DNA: TGTGCCAGCAAGTGGACTAGCGGTCTCACCGGGGAGCTGTTTTTT. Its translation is CASKWTSGLTGELFF.

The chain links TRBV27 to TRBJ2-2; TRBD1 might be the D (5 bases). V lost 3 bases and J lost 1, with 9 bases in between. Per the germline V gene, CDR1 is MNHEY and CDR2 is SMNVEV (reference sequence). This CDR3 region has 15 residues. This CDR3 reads CASSLTQENTGELFF. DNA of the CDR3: TGTGCCAGCAGTTTGACACAGGAGAACACCGGGGAGCTGTTTTTT.

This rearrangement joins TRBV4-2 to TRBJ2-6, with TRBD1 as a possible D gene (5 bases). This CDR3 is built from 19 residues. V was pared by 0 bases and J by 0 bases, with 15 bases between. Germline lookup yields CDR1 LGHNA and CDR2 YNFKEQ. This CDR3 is CASSQDPQQGNSGANVLTF. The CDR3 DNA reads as TGTGCCAGCAGCCAAGATCCGCAGCAGGGCAACTCTGGGGCCAACGTCCTGACTTTC.

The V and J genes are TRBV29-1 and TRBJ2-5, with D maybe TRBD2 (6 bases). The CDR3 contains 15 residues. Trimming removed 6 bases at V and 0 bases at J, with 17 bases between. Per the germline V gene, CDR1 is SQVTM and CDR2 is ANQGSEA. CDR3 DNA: TGCAGCGTGGCAGGGCAGGGAGGTTACCAAGAGACCCAGTACTTC. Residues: CSVAGQGGYQETQYF. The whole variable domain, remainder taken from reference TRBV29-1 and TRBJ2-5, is SAVISQKPSRDICQRGTSLTIQCQVDSQVTMMFWYRQQPGQSLTLIATANQGSEATYESGFVIDKFPISRPNLTFSTLTVSNMSPEDSSIYLCSVAGQGGYQETQYFGPGTRLLVL.

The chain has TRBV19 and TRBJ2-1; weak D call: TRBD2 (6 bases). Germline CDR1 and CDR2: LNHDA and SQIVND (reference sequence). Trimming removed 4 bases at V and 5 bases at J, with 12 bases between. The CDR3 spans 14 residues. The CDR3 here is CASSTSGLNNEQFF. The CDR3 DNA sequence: TGTGCCAGTAGTACCAGCGGGCTAAACAATGAGCAGTTCTTC.

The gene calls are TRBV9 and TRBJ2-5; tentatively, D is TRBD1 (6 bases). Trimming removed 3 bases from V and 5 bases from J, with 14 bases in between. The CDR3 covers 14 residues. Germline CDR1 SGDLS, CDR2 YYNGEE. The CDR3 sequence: CASSATGNLETQYF. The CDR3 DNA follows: TGTGCCAGCAGCGCTACAGGGAATTTGGAGACCCAGTACTTC.

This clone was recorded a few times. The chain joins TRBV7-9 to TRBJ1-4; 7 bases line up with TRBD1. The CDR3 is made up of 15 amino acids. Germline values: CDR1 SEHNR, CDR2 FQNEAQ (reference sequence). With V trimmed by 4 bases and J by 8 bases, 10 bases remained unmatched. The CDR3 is CASSSDRATGEKLFF. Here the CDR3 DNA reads TGTGCCAGCAGCTCAGACAGGGCCACGGGAGAAAAACTGTTTTTT.

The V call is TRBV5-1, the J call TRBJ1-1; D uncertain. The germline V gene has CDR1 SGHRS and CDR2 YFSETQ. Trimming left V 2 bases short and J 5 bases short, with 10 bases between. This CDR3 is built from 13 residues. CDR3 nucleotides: TGCGCCAGCAGCTTAGTGCCCGAGACTGAAGCTTTCTTT. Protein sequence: CASSLVPETEAFF.

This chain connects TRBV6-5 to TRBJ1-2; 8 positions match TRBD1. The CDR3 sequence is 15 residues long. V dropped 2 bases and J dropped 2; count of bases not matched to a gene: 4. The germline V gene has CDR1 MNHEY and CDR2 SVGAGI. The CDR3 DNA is TGTGCCAGCAGTTACCTGAGGACAGGGAACTATGGCTACACCTTC. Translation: CASSYLRTGNYGYTF.